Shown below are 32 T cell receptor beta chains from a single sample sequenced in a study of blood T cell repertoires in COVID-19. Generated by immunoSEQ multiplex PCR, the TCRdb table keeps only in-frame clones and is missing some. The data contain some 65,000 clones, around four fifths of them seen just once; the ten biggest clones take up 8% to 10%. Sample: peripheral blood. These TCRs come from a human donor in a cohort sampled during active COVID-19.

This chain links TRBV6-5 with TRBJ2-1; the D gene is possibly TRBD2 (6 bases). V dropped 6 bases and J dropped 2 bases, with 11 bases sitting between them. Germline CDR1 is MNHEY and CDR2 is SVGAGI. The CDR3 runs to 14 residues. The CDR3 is CASSPTSTYNEQFF. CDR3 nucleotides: TGTGCCAGCAGCCCCACTAGCACCTACAATGAGCAGTTCTTC.

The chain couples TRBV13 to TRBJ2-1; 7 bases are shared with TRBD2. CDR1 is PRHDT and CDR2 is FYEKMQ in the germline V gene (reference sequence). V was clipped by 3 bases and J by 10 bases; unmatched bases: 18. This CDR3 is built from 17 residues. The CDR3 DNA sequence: TGTGCCAGCAGCTTTCCTGCCGGGACTACGGGTGAACGCGAGCAGTTCTTC. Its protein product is CASSFPAGTTGEREQFF.

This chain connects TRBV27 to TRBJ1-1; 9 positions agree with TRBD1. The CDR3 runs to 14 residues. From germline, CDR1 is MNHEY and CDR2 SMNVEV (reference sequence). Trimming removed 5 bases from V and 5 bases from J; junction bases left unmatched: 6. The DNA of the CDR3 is TGTGCCAGCAGTCCCGACAGGGGGACTACTGAAGCTTTCTTT. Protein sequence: CASSPDRGTTEAFF.

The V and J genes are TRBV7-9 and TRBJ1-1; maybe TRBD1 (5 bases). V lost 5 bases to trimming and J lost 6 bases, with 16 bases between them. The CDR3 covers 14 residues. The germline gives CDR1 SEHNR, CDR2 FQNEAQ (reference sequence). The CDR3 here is CASSLGGSRAEAFF. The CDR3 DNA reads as TGTGCCAGCAGCCTGGGGGGGTCCAGAGCTGAAGCTTTCTTT.

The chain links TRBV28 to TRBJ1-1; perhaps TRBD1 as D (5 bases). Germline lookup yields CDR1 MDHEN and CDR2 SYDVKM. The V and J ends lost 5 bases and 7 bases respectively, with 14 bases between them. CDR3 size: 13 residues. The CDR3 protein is CASSPPRVGEAFF. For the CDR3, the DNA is TGTGCCAGCAGTCCCCCCAGGGTAGGTGAAGCTTTCTTT.

The DNA for the CDR3 is TGCAGCGTGTCCGGGACAGATAATTCACCCCTCCACTTT. It specifies CSVSGTDNSPLHF. J is TRBJ1-6 and V is TRBV29-1; 7 nucleotides agree with TRBD1. The CDR3 has 13 amino acids. Germline V gene sequence: CDR1 SQVTM, CDR2 ANQGSEA. The J segment lost 5 bases and the V segment lost 6 bases, leaving 4 bases of the junction unmatched.

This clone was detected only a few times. The CDR3 region has the DNA TGTGCCAGCAGTAGACAGGGTTTGCGGAACACCATATATTTT. Translation: CASSRQGLRNTIYF. The chain recombines TRBV28 with TRBJ1-3; 7 positions match TRBD1. V dropped 5 bases and J dropped 7; count of bases not matched to a gene: 8. From germline, CDR1 is MDHEN and CDR2 SYDVKM. There are 14 residues in the CDR3. The whole variable domain, remainder taken from reference TRBV28 and TRBJ1-3, is DVKVTQSSRYLVKRTGEKVFLECVQDMDHENMFWYRQDPGLGLRLIYFSYDVKMKEKGDIPEGYSVSREKKERFSLILESASTNQTSMYLCASSRQGLRNTIYFGEGSWLTVV.

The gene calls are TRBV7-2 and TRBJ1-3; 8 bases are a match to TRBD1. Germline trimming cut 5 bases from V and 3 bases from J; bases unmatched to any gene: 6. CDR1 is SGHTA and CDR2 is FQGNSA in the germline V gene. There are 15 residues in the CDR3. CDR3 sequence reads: CASSMTGVGGNTIYF. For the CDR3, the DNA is TGTGCCAGCAGCATGACAGGGGTTGGTGGAAACACCATATATTTT.

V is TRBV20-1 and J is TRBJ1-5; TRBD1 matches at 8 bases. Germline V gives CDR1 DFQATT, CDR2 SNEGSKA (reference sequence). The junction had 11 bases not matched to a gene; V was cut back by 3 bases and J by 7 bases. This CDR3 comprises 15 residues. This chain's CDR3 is CSASRSRGRVQPQHF. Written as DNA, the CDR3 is TGCAGTGCTAGTAGGTCCAGGGGGCGCGTCCAGCCCCAGCATTTT.

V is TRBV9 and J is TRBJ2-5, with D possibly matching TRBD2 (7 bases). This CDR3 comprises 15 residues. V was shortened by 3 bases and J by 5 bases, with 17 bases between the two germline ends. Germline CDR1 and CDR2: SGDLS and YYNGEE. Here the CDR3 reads CASSDPGGRGETQYF. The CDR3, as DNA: TGTGCCAGCAGCGACCCGGGGGGTAGGGGGGAGACCCAGTACTTC.

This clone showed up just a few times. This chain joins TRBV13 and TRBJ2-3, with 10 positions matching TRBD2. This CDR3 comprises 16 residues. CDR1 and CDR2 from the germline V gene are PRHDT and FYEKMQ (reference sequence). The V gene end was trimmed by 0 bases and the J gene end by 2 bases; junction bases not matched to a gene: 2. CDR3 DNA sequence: TGTGCCAGCAGCTTAGGCCTAGCGGGAGACACAGATACGCAGTATTTT. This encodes CASSLGLAGDTDTQYF.

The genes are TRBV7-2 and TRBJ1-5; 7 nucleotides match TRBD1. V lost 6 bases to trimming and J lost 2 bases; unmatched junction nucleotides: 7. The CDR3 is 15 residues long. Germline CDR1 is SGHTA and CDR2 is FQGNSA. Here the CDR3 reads CASSQGQLGNQPQHF. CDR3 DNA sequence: TGTGCCAGCAGTCAGGGACAGCTAGGCAATCAGCCCCAGCATTTT.

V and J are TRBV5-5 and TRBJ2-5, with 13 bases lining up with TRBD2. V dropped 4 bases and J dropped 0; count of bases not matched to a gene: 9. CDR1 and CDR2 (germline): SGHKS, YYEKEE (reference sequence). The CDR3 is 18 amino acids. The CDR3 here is CASSRGLAGLSYQETQYF. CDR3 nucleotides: TGTGCCAGCAGCAGGGGACTAGCGGGACTCTCGTACCAAGAGACCCAGTACTTC.

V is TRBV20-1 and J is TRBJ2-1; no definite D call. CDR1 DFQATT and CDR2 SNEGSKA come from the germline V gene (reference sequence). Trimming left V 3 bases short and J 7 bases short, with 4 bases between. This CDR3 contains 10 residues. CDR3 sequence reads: CSARSNEQFF. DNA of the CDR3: TGCAGTGCTAGGTCAAATGAGCAGTTCTTC.

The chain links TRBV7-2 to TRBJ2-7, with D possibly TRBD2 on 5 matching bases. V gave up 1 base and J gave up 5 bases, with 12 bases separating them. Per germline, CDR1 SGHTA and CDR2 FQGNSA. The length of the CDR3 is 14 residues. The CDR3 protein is CASSLVSAVHEQYF. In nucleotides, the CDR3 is TGTGCCAGCAGCTTAGTCTCAGCGGTACACGAGCAGTACTTC.

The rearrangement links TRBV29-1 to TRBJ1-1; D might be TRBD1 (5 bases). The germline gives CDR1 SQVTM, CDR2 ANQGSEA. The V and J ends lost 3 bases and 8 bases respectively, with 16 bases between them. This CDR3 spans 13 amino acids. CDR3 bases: TGCAGCGTTGACCAGGGCCCCTCCAAAGAAGCTTTCTTT. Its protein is CSVDQGPSKEAFF.

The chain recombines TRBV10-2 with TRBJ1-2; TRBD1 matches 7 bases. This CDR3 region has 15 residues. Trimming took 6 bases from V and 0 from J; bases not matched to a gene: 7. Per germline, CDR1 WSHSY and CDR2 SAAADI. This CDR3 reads CASSLTGLPNYGYTF. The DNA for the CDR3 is TGCGCCAGCAGCTTGACAGGGCTACCTAACTATGGCTACACCTTC.

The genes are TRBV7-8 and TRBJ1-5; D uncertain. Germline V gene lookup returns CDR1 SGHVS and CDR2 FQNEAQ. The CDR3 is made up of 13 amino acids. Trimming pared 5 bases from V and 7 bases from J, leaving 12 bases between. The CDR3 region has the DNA TGTGCCAGCAGCCCCGAAGCGGGGCAGCCCCAGCATTTT. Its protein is CASSPEAGQPQHF.

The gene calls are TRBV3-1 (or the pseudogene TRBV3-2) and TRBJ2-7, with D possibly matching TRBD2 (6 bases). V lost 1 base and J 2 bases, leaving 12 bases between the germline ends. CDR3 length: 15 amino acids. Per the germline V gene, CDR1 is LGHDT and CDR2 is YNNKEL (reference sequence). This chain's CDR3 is CASSQAGGATYEQYF. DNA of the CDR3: TGTGCCAGCAGCCAAGCTGGCGGGGCGACCTACGAGCAGTACTTC.

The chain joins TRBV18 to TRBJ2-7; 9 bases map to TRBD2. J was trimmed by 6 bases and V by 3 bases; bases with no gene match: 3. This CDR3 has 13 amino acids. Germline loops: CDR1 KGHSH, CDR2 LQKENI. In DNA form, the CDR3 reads TGTGCCAGCTCACCGGGTAGCGGGAGCGAGCAGTACTTC. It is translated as CASSPGSGSEQYF.

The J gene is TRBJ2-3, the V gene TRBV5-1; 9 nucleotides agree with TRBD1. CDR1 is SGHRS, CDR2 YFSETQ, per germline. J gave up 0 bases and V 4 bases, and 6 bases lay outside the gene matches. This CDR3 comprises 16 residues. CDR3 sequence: CASSIQGAMSTDTQYF. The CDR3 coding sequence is TGCGCCAGCAGCATACAGGGGGCAATGAGCACAGATACGCAGTATTTT. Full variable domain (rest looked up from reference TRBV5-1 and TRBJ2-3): KAGVTQTPRYLIKTRGQQVTLSCSPISGHRSVSWYQQTPGQGLQFLFEYFSETQRNKGNFPGRFSGRQFSNSRSEMNVSTLELGDSALYLCASSIQGAMSTDTQYFGPGTRLTVL.

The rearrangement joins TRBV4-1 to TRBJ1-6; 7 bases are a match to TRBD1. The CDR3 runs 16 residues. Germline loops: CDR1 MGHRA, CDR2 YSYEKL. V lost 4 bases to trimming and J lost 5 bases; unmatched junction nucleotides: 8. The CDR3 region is CASSLRGDGDNSPLHF. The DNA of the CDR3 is TGCGCCAGCAGCCTCAGGGGGGACGGGGATAATTCACCCCTCCACTTT.

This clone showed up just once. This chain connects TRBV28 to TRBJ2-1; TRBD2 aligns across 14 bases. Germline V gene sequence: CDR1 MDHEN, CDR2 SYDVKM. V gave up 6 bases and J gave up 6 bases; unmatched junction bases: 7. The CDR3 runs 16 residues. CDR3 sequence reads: CASSLGTSGSGNEQFF. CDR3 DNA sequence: TGTGCCAGCAGCCTCGGGACTAGCGGGAGTGGCAATGAGCAGTTCTTC.

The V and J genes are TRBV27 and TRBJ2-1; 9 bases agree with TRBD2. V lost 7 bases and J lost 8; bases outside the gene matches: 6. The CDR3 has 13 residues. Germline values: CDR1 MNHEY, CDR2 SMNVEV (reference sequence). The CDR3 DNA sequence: TGTGCCAGCAAGCTAGCGGGACTGGATGAGCAGTTCTTC. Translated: CASKLAGLDEQFF.

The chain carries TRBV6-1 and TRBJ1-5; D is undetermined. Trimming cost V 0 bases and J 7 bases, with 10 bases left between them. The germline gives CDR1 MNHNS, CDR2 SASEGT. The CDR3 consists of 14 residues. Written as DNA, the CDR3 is TGTGCCAGCAGTGAAGCGCTCACCAGACAGCCCCAGCATTTT. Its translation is CASSEALTRQPQHF.

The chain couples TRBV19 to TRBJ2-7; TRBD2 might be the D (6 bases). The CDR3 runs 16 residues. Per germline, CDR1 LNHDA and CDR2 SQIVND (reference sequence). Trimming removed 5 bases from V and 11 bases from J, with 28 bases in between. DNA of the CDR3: TGTGCCAGTAGTGCACAGCCGCCGGGACGGGGGAGGATCGAGTACTTC. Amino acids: CASSAQPPGRGRIEYF. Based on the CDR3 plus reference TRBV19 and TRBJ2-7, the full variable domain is DGGITQSPKYLFRKEGQNVTLSCEQNLNHDAMYWYRQDPGQGLRLIYYSQIVNDFQKGDIAEGYSVSREKKESFPLTVTSAQKNPTAFYLCASSAQPPGRGRIEYFGPGTRLTVT.

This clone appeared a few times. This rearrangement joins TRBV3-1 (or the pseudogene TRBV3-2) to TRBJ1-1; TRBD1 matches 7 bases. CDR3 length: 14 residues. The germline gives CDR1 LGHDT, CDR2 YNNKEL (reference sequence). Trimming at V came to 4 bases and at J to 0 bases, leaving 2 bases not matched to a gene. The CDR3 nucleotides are TGTGCCAGCAGCCCCGGGACAGTGAACACTGAAGCTTTCTTT. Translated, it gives CASSPGTVNTEAFF.

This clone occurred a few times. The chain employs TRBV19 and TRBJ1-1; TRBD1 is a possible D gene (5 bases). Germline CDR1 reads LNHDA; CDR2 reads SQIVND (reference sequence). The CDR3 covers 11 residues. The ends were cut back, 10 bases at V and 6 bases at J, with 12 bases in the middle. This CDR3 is CATKGFPEAFF. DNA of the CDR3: TGTGCCACCAAGGGGTTCCCTGAAGCTTTCTTT.

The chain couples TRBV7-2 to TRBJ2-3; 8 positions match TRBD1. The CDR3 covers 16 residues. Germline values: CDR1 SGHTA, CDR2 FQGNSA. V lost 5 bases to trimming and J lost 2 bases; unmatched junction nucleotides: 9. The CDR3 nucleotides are TGTGCCAGCAGCCCTAGGGCCAGGGGGCTCACAGATACGCAGTATTTT. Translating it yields CASSPRARGLTDTQYF.

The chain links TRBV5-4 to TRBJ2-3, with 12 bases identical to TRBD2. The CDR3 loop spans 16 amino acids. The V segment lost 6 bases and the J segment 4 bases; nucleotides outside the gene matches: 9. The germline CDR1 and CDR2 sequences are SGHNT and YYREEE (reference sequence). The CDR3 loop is CASKLAGGPFPDTQYF. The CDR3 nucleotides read TGTGCCAGCAAACTAGCGGGAGGACCGTTTCCAGATACGCAGTATTTT.

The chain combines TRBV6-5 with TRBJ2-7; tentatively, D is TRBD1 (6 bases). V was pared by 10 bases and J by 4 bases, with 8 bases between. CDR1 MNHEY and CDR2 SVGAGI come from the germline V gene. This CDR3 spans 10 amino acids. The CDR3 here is CATQGYEQYF. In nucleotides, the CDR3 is TGTGCCACCCAGGGGTACGAGCAGTACTTC.

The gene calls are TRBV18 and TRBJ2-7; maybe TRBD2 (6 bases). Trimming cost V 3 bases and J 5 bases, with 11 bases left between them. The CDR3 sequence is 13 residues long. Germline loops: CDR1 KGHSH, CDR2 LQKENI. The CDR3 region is CASSPPGVNEQYF. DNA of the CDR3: TGTGCCAGCTCACCCCCGGGAGTTAACGAGCAGTACTTC. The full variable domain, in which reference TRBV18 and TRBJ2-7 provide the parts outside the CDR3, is NAGVMQNPRHLVRRRGQEARLRCSPMKGHSHVYWYRQLPEEGLKFMVYLQKENIIDESGMPKERFSAEFPKEGPSILRIQQVVRGDSAAYFCASSPPGVNEQYFGPGTRLTVT.